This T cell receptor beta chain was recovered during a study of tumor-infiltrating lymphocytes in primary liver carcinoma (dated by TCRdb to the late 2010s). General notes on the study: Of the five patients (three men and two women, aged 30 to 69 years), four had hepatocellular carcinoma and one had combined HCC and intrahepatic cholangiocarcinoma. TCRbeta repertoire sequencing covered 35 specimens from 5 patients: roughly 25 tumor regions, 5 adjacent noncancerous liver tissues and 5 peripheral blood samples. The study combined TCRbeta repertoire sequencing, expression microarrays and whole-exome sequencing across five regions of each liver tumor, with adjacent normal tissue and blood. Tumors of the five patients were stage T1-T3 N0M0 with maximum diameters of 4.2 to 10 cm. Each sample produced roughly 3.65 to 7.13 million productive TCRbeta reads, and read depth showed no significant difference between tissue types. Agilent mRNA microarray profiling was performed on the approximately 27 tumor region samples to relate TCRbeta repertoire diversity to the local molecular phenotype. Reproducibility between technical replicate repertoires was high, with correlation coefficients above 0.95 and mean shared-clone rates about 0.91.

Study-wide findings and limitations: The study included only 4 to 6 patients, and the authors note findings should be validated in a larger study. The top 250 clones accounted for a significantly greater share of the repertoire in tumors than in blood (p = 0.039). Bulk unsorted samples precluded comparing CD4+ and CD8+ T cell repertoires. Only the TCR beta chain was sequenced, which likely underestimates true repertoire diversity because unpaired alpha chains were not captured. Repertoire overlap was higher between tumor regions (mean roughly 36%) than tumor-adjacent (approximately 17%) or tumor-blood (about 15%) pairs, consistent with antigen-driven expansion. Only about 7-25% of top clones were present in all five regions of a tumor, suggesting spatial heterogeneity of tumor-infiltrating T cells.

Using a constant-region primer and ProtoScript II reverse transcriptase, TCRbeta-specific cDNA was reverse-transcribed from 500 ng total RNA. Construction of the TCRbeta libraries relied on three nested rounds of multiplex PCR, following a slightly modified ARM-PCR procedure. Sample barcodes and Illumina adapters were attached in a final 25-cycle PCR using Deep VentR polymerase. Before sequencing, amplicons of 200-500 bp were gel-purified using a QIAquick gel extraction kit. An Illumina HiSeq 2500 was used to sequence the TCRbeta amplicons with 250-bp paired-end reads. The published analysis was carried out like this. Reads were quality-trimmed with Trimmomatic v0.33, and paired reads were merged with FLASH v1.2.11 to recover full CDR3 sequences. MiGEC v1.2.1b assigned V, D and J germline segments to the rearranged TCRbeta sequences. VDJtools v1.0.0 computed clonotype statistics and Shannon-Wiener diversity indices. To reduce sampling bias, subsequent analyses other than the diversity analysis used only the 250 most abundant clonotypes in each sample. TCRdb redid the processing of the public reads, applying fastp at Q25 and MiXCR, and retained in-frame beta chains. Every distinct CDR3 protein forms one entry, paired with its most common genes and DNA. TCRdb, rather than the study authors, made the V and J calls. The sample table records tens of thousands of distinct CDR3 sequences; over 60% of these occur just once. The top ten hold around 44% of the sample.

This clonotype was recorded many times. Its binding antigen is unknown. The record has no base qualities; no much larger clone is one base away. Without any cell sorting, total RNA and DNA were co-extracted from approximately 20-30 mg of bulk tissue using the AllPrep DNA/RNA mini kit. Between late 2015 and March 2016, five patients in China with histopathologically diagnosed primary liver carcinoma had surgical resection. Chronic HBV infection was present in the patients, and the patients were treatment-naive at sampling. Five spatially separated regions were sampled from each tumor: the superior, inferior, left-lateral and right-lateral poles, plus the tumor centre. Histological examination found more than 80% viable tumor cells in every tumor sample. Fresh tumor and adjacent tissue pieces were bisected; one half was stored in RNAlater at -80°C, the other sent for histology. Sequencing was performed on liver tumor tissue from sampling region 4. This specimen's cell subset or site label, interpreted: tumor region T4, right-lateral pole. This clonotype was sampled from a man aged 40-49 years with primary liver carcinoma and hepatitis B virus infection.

DNA sequence: TGCGCCAGCAGCCTCCAGGGGGAGGGCTCCGGGGAGCTGTTTTTT. Its coded protein is CASSLQGEGSGELFF. The chain joins TRBV4-1 to TRBJ2-2, with the D gene possibly TRBD1 or TRBD2, each one fitting 7 bases. At the junction V is shortened by 4 bases and J by 6 bases, with 15 bases in between. The CDR3, from cysteine to phenylalanine, totals 15 residues. Only the CDR3 region is kept as DNA, spanning 45 bases read in frame from base 1. CDR1 MGHRA and CDR2 YSYEKL were looked up in the germline V gene.